This T cell receptor (beta chain) was captured in a study of OX40 agonist ivuxolimab in advanced cancers. The data were produced by immunoSEQ multiplex PCR, yet TCRdb's version contains in-frame clones alone and is incomplete. Here the sample spans 60,000 to 70,000 clones, about four fifths being singletons. Germline V gene data show CDR1 as LNHDA and CDR2 as SQIVND (reference sequence). This CDR3 comprises 15 residues. V shed 7 bases and J shed 5 bases, with 18 bases lying between them. Sample: CD4+ or CD8+ T cells sorted from blood, taken in a trial of the OX40 agonist ivuxolimab. This rearrangement joins TRBV19 to TRBJ1-5; perhaps TRBD1 as D (5 bases). The TCR was taken from an adult with an advanced solid tumor such as melanoma, head and neck, liver or kidney cancer. This chain's CDR3 is CASTAGHFGDQPQHF. CDR3 coding DNA: TGTGCCAGTACCGCCGGACATTTTGGCGATCAGCCCCAGCATTTT.